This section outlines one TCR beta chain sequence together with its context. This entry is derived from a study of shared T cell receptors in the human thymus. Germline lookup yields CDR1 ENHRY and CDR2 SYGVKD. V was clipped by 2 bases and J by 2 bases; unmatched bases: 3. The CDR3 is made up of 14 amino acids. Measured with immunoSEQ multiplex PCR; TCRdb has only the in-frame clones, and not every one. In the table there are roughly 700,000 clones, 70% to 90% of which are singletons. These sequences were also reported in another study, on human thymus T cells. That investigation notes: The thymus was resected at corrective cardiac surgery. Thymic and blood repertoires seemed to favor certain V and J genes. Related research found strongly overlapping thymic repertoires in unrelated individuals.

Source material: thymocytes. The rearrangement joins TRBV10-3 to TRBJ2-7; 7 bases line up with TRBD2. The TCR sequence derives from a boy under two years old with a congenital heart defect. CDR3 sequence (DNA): TGTGCCATCAGTGAGCGGGAGGACGCCTACGAGCAGTACTTC. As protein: CAISEREDAYEQYF.